This is a list of T cell receptor beta chains from one sample in a study of cytomegalovirus exposure and HLA in healthy donors. The data were produced by immunoSEQ multiplex PCR, yet TCRdb's version contains in-frame clones alone and is incomplete. The sample shows over 40,000 clones, roughly 87% of them seen only once. Sequenced material: PBMCs. These receptors all stem from a woman aged 40 to 50 in good health and CMV-seropositive. Both conserved end residues are part of each CDR3. The D gene is left open where the match is weak. Part of the rows lack a size; the others show once, few, many or a class for expanded clones.

d_call,v_call,clone_size,j_call,cdr3_nt,cdr3_aa
TRBD1,TRBV7-8,NA,TRBJ2-2,TGTGCCAGCAGCTTACGGTCGGGACAGGGAAACACCGGGGAGCTGTTTTTT,CASSLRSGQGNTGELFF
NA,TRBV6-6,NA,TRBJ2-2,TGTGCCAGCAGGGACGGGGTGGGCACCGGGGAGCTGTTTTTT,CASRDGVGTGELFF
TRBD2,TRBV9,NA,TRBJ2-1,TGTGCCAGCAGCTCACGGACTAGCGGTACCTACAATGAGCAGTTCTTC,CASSSRTSGTYNEQFF
NA,TRBV18,NA,TRBJ1-4,TGTGCCAGCTCACCAACGGGGGAGCAAAAACTGTTTTTT,CASSPTGEQKLFF
NA,TRBV15,NA,TRBJ2-2,TGTGCCACCAGCAGAGGCGCAGGGGTTTACACCGGGGAGCTGTTTTTT,CATSRGAGVYTGELFF
NA,TRBV18,NA,TRBJ2-5,TGTGCCAGCTCACGCAGGGAAGGGGAGACCCAGTACTTC,CASSRREGETQYF
TRBD2,TRBV27,once,TRBJ2-3,TGTGCCAGCAGTCCAGGACTAGCGGGGGCGAATACGCAGTATTTT,CASSPGLAGANTQYF
TRBD1,TRBV5-1,NA,TRBJ2-3,TGCGCCAGCAGCGTCCACATACCGGGACAGAGCACAGATACGCAGTATTTT,CASSVHIPGQSTDTQYF
TRBD1,TRBV7-3,NA,TRBJ2-6,TGTGCCAGCAGCCTCCTCGGACAGGGAGGTTCTGGGGCCAACGTCCTGACTTTC,CASSLLGQGGSGANVLTF
TRBD2,TRBV11-3,NA,TRBJ2-1,TGTGCCAGCAGCCCCGGGACTAGCGGGAGTTATGAGCAGTTCTTC,CASSPGTSGSYEQFF
TRBD1,TRBV10-1,NA,TRBJ2-7,TGCGCCAGCAGTGAAGAGACAGGGTATTCCTACGAGCAGTACTTC,CASSEETGYSYEQYF
TRBD1,TRBV7-2,once,TRBJ1-4,TGTGCCAGCAGCTTAGTGGGTGGGACAGGGGCGGGAGAAAAACTGTTTTTT,CASSLVGGTGAGEKLFF
NA,TRBV5-1,NA,TRBJ1-5,TGCGCCAGCAGCTTAAATCCCGGGGATAGCAATCAGCCCCAGCATTTT,CASSLNPGDSNQPQHF
TRBD1,TRBV6-6,NA,TRBJ1-4,TGTGCCAGCAGTCGCTTGACAGGGGGGAATGAAAAACTGTTTTTT,CASSRLTGGNEKLFF
NA,TRBV5-8,few,TRBJ1-5,TGTGCCAGCAGCTTGGAGTCGGGAATGGAAAATCAGCCCCAGCATTTT,CASSLESGMENQPQHF
NA,TRBV5-1,NA,TRBJ1-2,TGCGCCAGCAGCCGTCAAGGGAATGAGGGCAACTATGGCTACACCTTC,CASSRQGNEGNYGYTF
TRBD2,TRBV7-9,NA,TRBJ2-7,TGTGCCAGCAGCTCATCTAGCGGGAGACCCTACGAGCAGTACTTC,CASSSSSGRPYEQYF
TRBD1,TRBV19,NA,TRBJ2-2,TGTGCCAGTAGTACGACAGGGGCAAACACCGGGGAGCTGTTTTTT,CASSTTGANTGELFF
TRBD1,TRBV29-1,NA,TRBJ1-2,TGCAGCGTTGAAGATCCGAGGGAGAGGGGGCTACTCTTC,CSVEDPRERGLLF
NA,TRBV7-2,NA,TRBJ2-3,TGTGCCAGCAGCCACACACGGGGCACAGATACGCAGTATTTT,CASSHTRGTDTQYF
NA,TRBV11-2,once,TRBJ1-5,TGTGCCAGCAGCCGCGAACCTGGTCAGCCCCAGCATTTT,CASSREPGQPQHF
TRBD1,TRBV19,once,TRBJ2-5,TGTGCCAGTAGTATATCCCCTATTTCCGGGACAGGGCGCCAAGAGACCCAGTACTTC,CASSISPISGTGRQETQYF
NA,TRBV19,NA,TRBJ2-5,TGTGCCAGTAGTAGGGGAACAGGTACTTGGCGGCAAGAGACCCAGTACTTC,CASSRGTGTWRQETQYF
NA,TRBV18,NA,TRBJ1-5,TGTGCCAGCTCTAGACAGGAATCACCCCAGCATTTT,CASSRQESPQHF
NA,TRBV5-1,few,TRBJ1-1,TGCGCCAGCAGCCACCTGGACAAAGCTTCTGAAGCTTTCTTT,CASSHLDKASEAFF
NA,TRBV6-5,NA,TRBJ2-5,TGTGCCAGCAGTTACTCGGGCTGGGAGACCCAGTACTTC,CASSYSGWETQYF
NA,TRBV7-9,NA,TRBJ1-5,TGTGCCAGCAGCCCGGTGAGTGGTGGCAATCAGCCCCAGCATTTT,CASSPVSGGNQPQHF
TRBD1,TRBV19,NA,TRBJ2-7,TGTGCCAGTAGCGATACTATCTCCCCGGGACAGGGGGACGAGCAGTACTTC,CASSDTISPGQGDEQYF
TRBD1,TRBV19,NA,TRBJ2-5,TGTGCCAGTAGTATTCGACAGGGTCTCCAAGAGACCCAGTACTTC,CASSIRQGLQETQYF
NA,TRBV5-6,once,TRBJ2-3,TGTGCCAGCACCTTTGTAGGGGTGCGGGGAGGCACAGATACGCAGTATTTT,CASTFVGVRGGTDTQYF
TRBD1,TRBV5-5,NA,TRBJ1-2,TGTGCCAGCAGCTTGGCCCAGGGGGCTTTCGATGGCTACACCTTC,CASSLAQGAFDGYTF
NA,TRBV25-1,NA,TRBJ2-7,TGTGCCAGCAGTGCTCGGCAGGGTTCCTACGAGCAGTACTTC,CASSARQGSYEQYF
TRBD2,TRBV7-9,once,TRBJ2-1,TGTGCCAGCAGCTTTAGCGGGTTGGCCCAGTTCTTC,CASSFSGLAQFF
NA,TRBV29-1,NA,TRBJ2-1,TGCAGCGTACCCGCACTAGTTCCAATCAATGAGCAGTTCTTC,CSVPALVPINEQFF
NA,TRBV30,few,TRBJ2-1,TGTGCCTGGAGCAGGAAACAGTCGGCGTTCTTC,CAWSRKQSAFF
NA,TRBV7-2,NA,TRBJ1-6,TGTGCCAGCAGCTCTGGAGACAGAGGTTCACCCCTCCACTTT,CASSSGDRGSPLHF
NA,TRBV5-4,NA,TRBJ1-2,TGTGCCAGCACCCTGACGGGGGAGGGCGGCTACACCTTC,CASTLTGEGGYTF
TRBD1,TRBV6-1,NA,TRBJ1-5,TGTGCCAGCAGTGAGGAGGACAGGCGGGATCAGCCCCAGCATTTT,CASSEEDRRDQPQHF
TRBD1,TRBV12-5,NA,TRBJ1-4,TGTGCTAGTGGAGGGACAGCCCTAAATGAAAAACTGTTTTTT,CASGGTALNEKLFF
NA,TRBV7-9,NA,TRBJ1-5,TGTGCCAGCAGCTTATCGACGGGACACCACAATCAGCCCCAGCATTTT,CASSLSTGHHNQPQHF
TRBD2,TRBV11-2,NA,TRBJ2-7,TGTGCCAGCAGCTTAGGGCTAGCGGACTACGAGCAGTACTTC,CASSLGLADYEQYF
NA,TRBV28,NA,TRBJ2-7,TGTGCCAGCAGTTTAGACAGCTACTACGAGCAGTACTTC,CASSLDSYYEQYF
NA,TRBV7-9,NA,TRBJ2-5,TGTGCCAGCAGCACGGCGGGGACCCAGTACTTC,CASSTAGTQYF
TRBD2,TRBV5-5,NA,TRBJ2-1,TGTGCCAGCAGCCGGGAGGATGAGCAGTTCTTC,CASSREDEQFF
TRBD2,TRBV4-2,NA,TRBJ2-7,TGTGCCAGCAGCCCGGCCGGGACTAGCGGTTACGAGCAGTACTTC,CASSPAGTSGYEQYF
NA,TRBV6-6,NA,TRBJ2-3,TGTGCCAGCAGTTCAACAGGGCGTACGACAGATACGCAGTATTTT,CASSSTGRTTDTQYF
TRBD2,TRBV19,NA,TRBJ2-7,TGTGCCAGTAGTATAGCGGGGGAGGGCGAGCAGTACTTC,CASSIAGEGEQYF
NA,TRBV6-4,NA,TRBJ2-6,TGTGCCAGCAGTGACTCATCGTCCTCTGTGGCCAACGTCCTGACTTTC,CASSDSSSSVANVLTF
TRBD2,TRBV18,NA,TRBJ2-7,TGTGCCAGCTCACCGCCGGGACTATCGACCTACGAGCAGTACTTC,CASSPPGLSTYEQYF
TRBD1,TRBV6-1,NA,TRBJ1-6,TGTGCCAGCGGGGCGGGACAGTATAATTCACCCCTCCACTTT,CASGAGQYNSPLHF
TRBD1,TRBV27,NA,TRBJ1-1,TGTGCCAGCAGTACGACAGGGTGTGCAGCTTTCTTT,CASSTTGCAAFF
TRBD1,TRBV9,NA,TRBJ1-3,TGTGCCAGCAGCGTGATGGGACAGCCGGGGAACACCATATATTTT,CASSVMGQPGNTIYF
NA,TRBV5-1,once,TRBJ1-3,TGCGCCAGCAGCCCCTCGGGTGCTAGCGGAAACACCATATATTTT,CASSPSGASGNTIYF
NA,TRBV5-1,NA,TRBJ1-2,TGCGCCAGCAGCTTGGCTTCTTCCTTTATGTATGGCTACACCTTC,CASSLASSFMYGYTF